This T cell receptor beta chain emerged from a study of cytomegalovirus exposure and HLA in healthy donors. Study-wide results and caveats: Reportedly, TCR beta sequences accurately predicted HLA-A and HLA-B alleles in most subjects.

The CDR3 is 17 residues long. Germline CDR1 is LGHNA and CDR2 is YSLEER. The V gene end was trimmed by 4 bases and the J gene end by 7 bases; junction bases not matched to a gene: 9. About this clone itself: Its antigen is unknown.

Primers for the PCR totalled 60 Vbeta and 13 Jbeta. The repertoire was sequenced with immunoSEQ multiplex PCR; TCRdb's copy has only in-frame clones and lacks some. This listing includes tens of thousands of clones. The specimen sequenced was PBMCs. The receptor's source is a boy aged 5-17 years in good health and CMV-seronegative. The genes are TRBV4-3 and TRBJ2-1, with TRBD2 matching 14 bases. The CDR3 here is CASSLLGLAGGSNEQFF. The CDR3 DNA sequence: TGCGCCAGCAGCCTCCTCGGACTAGCGGGGGGTTCGAATGAGCAGTTCTTC.